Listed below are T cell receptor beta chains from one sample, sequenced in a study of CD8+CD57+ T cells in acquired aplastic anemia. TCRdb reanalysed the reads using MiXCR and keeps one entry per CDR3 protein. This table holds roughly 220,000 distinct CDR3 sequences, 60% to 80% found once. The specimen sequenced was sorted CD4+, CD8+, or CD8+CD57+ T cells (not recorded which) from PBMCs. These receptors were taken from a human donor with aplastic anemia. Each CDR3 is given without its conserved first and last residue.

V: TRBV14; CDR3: ASSAPGQGSHEQY
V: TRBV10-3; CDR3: ATQKQGYEQY
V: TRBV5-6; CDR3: ASSPRTGEQF
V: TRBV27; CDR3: ASSQVGGIQY
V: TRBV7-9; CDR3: ASSLVGQGLYGYT
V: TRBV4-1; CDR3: ASSQGGGQGYEQY
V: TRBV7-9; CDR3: ASSLRDRISGNTIY
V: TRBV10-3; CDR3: ATNRRTGGSNNEAF
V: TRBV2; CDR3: ASKVQVYEQY
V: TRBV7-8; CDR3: ASSFLREGTDTQY
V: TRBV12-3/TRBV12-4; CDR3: ASSQYRGREKLF
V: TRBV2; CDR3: ASSEGAGSTDTQY
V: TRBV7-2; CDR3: ASSLDWVSNEQF
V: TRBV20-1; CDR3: SALDRGNGGYT
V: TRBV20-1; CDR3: SARDLGENYEQY
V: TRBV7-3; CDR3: ASSLTTVTQAF
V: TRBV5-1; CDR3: ASSVPPSYEQY
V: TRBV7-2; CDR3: ASSPRREKEQF
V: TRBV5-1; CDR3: ASSSTSGTEAF
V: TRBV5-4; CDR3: ASSLAGTSVDNEQF
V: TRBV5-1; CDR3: ASSLDGGTEAF
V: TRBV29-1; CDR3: SGGTIHAEAF
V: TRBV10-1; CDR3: ASRGGQDEQF
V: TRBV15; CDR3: ATSREKGSPAVANEKLF
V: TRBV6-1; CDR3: ASRQGDVSNQPQH
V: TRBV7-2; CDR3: ASVALRRGNEQF
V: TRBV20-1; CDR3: SARFTDRDNYGYT
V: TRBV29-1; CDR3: SVREVGYEQY
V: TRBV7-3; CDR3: ASSPLLTGELF
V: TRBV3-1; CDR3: ASRRDRLTEAF
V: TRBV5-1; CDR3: ASSLTSGWNTGELF
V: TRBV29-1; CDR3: SAVGWLNTEAF
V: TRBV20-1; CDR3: SARGQGDGYT
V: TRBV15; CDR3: ATSRGGYHQETQY